The 16 T cell receptor beta chains given below trace back to one sample, sequenced in a study of read filtering for tumor transcriptome and immune sequencing. This library used about 360 ng RNA and molecular barcoded adaptors spanning alpha/delta and beta/gamma chains. In TCRdb, the reads were re-called with MiXCR into one record per CDR3 protein. Seen here are 75,000 to 90,000 distinct CDR3 sequences, 9% to 15% observed once, and the top ten hold approximately 15%. Material: a population of CD138-negative cells sorted from bone marrow. These receptors were taken from a donor at least 40 years old with multiple myeloma.

V usage is TRBV21-1 and J usage is TRBJ1-5; TRBD1 is the table's D call and was not checked against the DNA. TRBV21-1 is an annotated pseudogene. The length of the CDR3 is 18 residues. The CDR3 reads CASSKTPGSEGCNQPQHF. For the CDR3, the DNA is TGTGCCAGCAGCAAAACCCCTGGGTCTGAGGGATGCAATCAGCCCCAGCATTTT.

This clonotype was detected many times. The V gene is TRBV18, the J gene TRBJ2-1, with 9 bases fitting TRBD2. Germline V gives CDR1 KGHSH, CDR2 LQKENI. With V trimmed by 3 bases and J by 9 bases, 9 bases remained unmatched. The length of the CDR3 is 15 residues. CDR3 nucleotides: TGTGCCAGCTCACCTGGTGGGACTAGCCGTGGTGAGCAGTTCTTC. Translating it yields CASSPGGTSRGEQFF.

This clonotype was detected a few times. This may stem from a read error, because a much larger clone lies one nucleotide away. This chain joins TRBV20-1 and TRBJ2-1; TRBD2 matches at 9 bases. There are 14 residues in the CDR3. Germline values: CDR1 DFQATT, CDR2 SNEGSKA (reference sequence). The CDR3 here is CGAPLAGTYNEQFF. In DNA, the CDR3 is TGCGGTGCCCCCCTAGCGGGGACGTACAATGAGCAGTTCTTC.

Many counts were recorded for this clonotype. The chain combines TRBV9 with TRBJ2-7; D perhaps matches TRBD2 (7 bases). This CDR3 has 15 residues. CDR1 and CDR2 (germline): SGDLS, YYNGEE. Trimming pared 4 bases from V and 3 bases from J, leaving 17 bases between. This CDR3 is CASSPGGQRSYEQYF. In DNA, the CDR3 is TGTGCCAGCAGCCCGGGGGGCCAGCGGAGCTACGAGCAGTACTTC.

As to this clonotype: Given a far larger clone just one base away, this is likely a sequencing read error. The chain links TRBV5-1 to TRBJ2-1, with D uncertain. Matching the DNA end better, TRBJ2-7 makes the J call doubtful. The CDR3 is 16 amino acids. Germline V CDR1 and CDR2: SGHRS, YFSETQ. The CDR3 bases are TGCGCCAGCAGCTTGGACTTGTCAGGTACCTTCTACGAGCAGTACTTC. Encoded protein: CASSLDLSGTFYEQYF.

This clonotype was counted at least ten times. The chain recombines TRBV20-1 with TRBJ2-7; 7 nucleotides agree with TRBD2. CDR3 size: 14 residues. V was pared by 4 bases and J by 3 bases, with 9 bases of the junction left unmatched. CDR1 DFQATT and CDR2 SNEGSKA come from the germline V gene (reference sequence). The CDR3: CSAKEGGSDYEQYF. DNA of the CDR3: TGCAGTGCTAAAGAGGGCGGGAGCGACTACGAGCAGTACTTC.

The sample holds many counts of this clonotype. The gene calls are TRBV20-1 and TRBJ2-7; possibly TRBD2 for D (6 bases). Per germline, CDR1 DFQATT and CDR2 SNEGSKA (reference sequence). The CDR3 runs 14 residues. V was trimmed by 0 bases and J by 7 bases, leaving 16 bases between them. In DNA form, the CDR3 reads TGCAGTGCTAGAGACGGGAGTTCCCCGGGGGAGCAGTACTTC. This sequence encodes CSARDGSSPGEQYF.

This clonotype was detected ten times or more. This chain uses TRBV29-1 with TRBJ2-1; D is tentatively TRBD1 or TRBD2 (5 bases each). The CDR3 is made up of 15 amino acids. From germline, CDR1 is SQVTM and CDR2 ANQGSEA. CDR3 coding DNA: TGCAGTCCTGTGGGGGTAGTCCGCATCTACAATGAGCAGTTCTTC. It specifies CSPVGVVRIYNEQFF.

This clonotype appeared many times. Here the CDR3 reads CASSLTGGSTEAFF. DNA for the CDR3: TGCGCCAGCAGCCTCACCGGCGGCAGCACTGAAGCTTTCTTT. The V and J genes are TRBV5-1 and TRBJ1-1; no firm D call. Germline loops: CDR1 SGHRS, CDR2 YFSETQ. Deletions cut 4 bases from V and 4 bases from J, with 14 bases between. The CDR3 totals 14 residues.

The chain links TRBV5-1 to TRBJ2-2, with TRBD1 matching 7 bases. The ends lost 0 bases at V and 5 bases at J; junction bases unmatched: 4. From germline, CDR1 is SGHRS and CDR2 YFSETQ. The CDR3 extends over 15 amino acids. CDR3 coding DNA: TGCGCCAGCAGCTTGGAAGGGGACAGTACCGGGGAGCTGTTTTTT. Protein: CASSLEGDSTGELFF. Variable domain in full (rest from reference TRBV5-1 and TRBJ2-2): KAGVTQTPRYLIKTRGQQVTLSCSPISGHRSVSWYQQTPGQGLQFLFEYFSETQRNKGNFPGRFSGRQFSNSRSEMNVSTLELGDSALYLCASSLEGDSTGELFFGEGSRLTVL.

This clonotype was seen many times. The chain links TRBV29-1 to TRBJ2-5; 10 bases agree with TRBD1. Trimming removed 6 bases from V and 0 bases from J; junction bases left unmatched: 7. From germline, CDR1 is SQVTM and CDR2 ANQGSEA. There are 15 residues in the CDR3. CDR3 sequence (DNA): TGCAGCGTGGACGGACAGGGGGGATACCAAGAGACCCAGTACTTC. The encoded protein is CSVDGQGGYQETQYF.

For this clonotype: This could be a read error, since a much larger clone is one nucleotide away. The rearrangement joins TRBV7-3 to TRBJ2-1, with D hard to call. The assigned J gene may be wrong: the sequence end matches TRBJ2-7 better. This CDR3 spans 12 amino acids. Looked up from germline, CDR1 is SGHTA and CDR2 is FQGTGA. CDR3 sequence reads: CASSLAAAEQYF. In DNA form, the CDR3 reads TGTGCCAGCAGCTTAGCGGCGGCTGAGCAGTACTTC.

Of note for this clonotype: A much more abundant neighbour one base away suggests this may be a read error. The gene calls are TRBV7-6 and TRBJ2-1, with D possibly being TRBD2 (6 bases). Germline CDR1 SGHVS, CDR2 FNYEAQ. The CDR3 has 15 amino acids. CDR3 in DNA: TGTGCCAGCAGTTCGACGAGACTAGGTGACAATGGGCAGTTCTTC. Translation: CASSSTRLGDNGQFF.

This clonotype was seen repeatedly, ten times or more. The chain recombines TRBV7-9 with TRBJ2-7; TRBD2 aligns across 11 bases. Trimming cost V 5 bases and J 5 bases; bases outside gene matches: 11. The CDR3 totals 16 residues. The germline gives CDR1 SEHNR, CDR2 FQNEAQ (reference sequence). CDR3 bases: TGTGCCAGCAGCCCCACGACTAGCGGGGACCGGGACGAGCAGTACTTC. It codes for CASSPTTSGDRDEQYF.

This clonotype was recorded many times. The chain has TRBV29-1 and TRBJ2-7; maybe TRBD2 (6 bases). The CDR3 has 13 residues. V dropped 7 bases and J dropped 5 bases, with 18 bases sitting between them. The germline V gene has CDR1 SQVTM and CDR2 ANQGSEA. This chain's CDR3 is CSGRESHAHEQYF. Written as DNA, the CDR3 is TGCAGCGGACGGGAGAGCCACGCCCACGAGCAGTACTTC.

As concerns this clonotype: Just one base apart from a much larger clone, this may be a read error. The genes are TRBV13 and TRBJ2-7; no clear D. V was clipped by 3 bases and J by 4 bases, with 10 bases between them. The CDR3 sequence is 13 residues long. Germline-derived CDR1 and CDR2 are PRHDT and FYEKMQ (reference sequence). CDR3 in DNA: TGTGCCAGCAGCTTCCGGGTGAGGTACGAGCAGTACTTC. Translating it yields CASSFRVRYEQYF.